These 9 T cell receptor beta chains were all obtained from the same sample, sequenced in a study of identical twins' blood T cells. TCRdb fed the 5' RACE reads into MiXCR, producing one record per CDR3 protein. Of hundreds of thousands of distinct CDR3 sequences listed, 28% are singletons. Sequences were obtained from PBMCs. The receptors derive from a woman aged 18-49 years in good health.

This clonotype showed up many times. This rearrangement joins TRBV5-1 to TRBJ1-4; the D is unclear. This CDR3 comprises 16 residues. V gave up 0 bases and J gave up 0 bases, with 9 bases separating them. Germline V gene lookup returns CDR1 SGHRS and CDR2 YFSETQ. The CDR3 DNA reads TGCGCCAGCAGCTTGGCCTGGTCAGCAACTAATGAAAAACTGTTTTTT. This sequence encodes CASSLAWSATNEKLFF.

This clonotype was counted a single time. The rearrangement links TRBV7-2 to TRBJ1-5; TRBD1 matches 8 bases. The germline CDR1 and CDR2 sequences are SGHTA and FQGNSA. V was pared by 3 bases and J by 11 bases, with 3 bases of the junction left unmatched. CDR3 length: 12 residues. CDR3 residues: CASSFRTGSQHF. The CDR3 DNA is TGTGCCAGCAGCTTCCGGACAGGGTCCCAGCATTTT.

The rearrangement joins TRBV9 to TRBJ2-1; 9 positions agree with TRBD2. This CDR3 spans 17 amino acids. Trimming at V came to 3 bases and at J to 5 bases, leaving 12 bases not matched to a gene. Germline V CDR1 and CDR2: SGDLS, YYNGEE. For the CDR3, the DNA is TGTGCCAGCAGCGGAATAGCGGGAGTAAGGAAAGACAATGAGCAGTTCTTC. It translates to CASSGIAGVRKDNEQFF.

Comment on this clonotype: A clone one base away is much larger, so this may be a read error. The rearrangement joins TRBV6-5 to TRBJ1-1; no reliable D call. The CDR3 length is 14 residues. Germline V gene lookup returns CDR1 MNHEY and CDR2 SVGAGI. The ends were cut back, 2 bases at V and 1 base at J, with 8 bases in the middle. CDR3 in amino acids: CASSYLWGNTEAFF. In nucleotides, the CDR3 is TGTGCCAGCAGTTACCTCTGGGGGAACACTGAAGCTTTCTTT.

This clonotype occurred a few times. Possible read error: a much larger clone is one base away. The rearrangement joins TRBV19 to TRBJ1-1; 9 positions match TRBD1. This CDR3 spans 13 amino acids. V lost 6 bases and J lost 3; bases outside the gene matches: 2. Germline lookup yields CDR1 LNHDA and CDR2 SQIVND (reference sequence). Written as DNA, the CDR3 is TGTGCCAGTAGGTGGACAGGGGACACTGAAGCTTTCTTT. This translates into CASRWTGDTEAFF.

As for this clonotype: A much more abundant neighbour one base away suggests this may be a read error. The chain uses TRBV5-1 and TRBJ1-1, with D uncertain. V dropped 5 bases and J dropped 1 base, with 12 bases sitting between them. Germline V lookup: CDR1 SGHRS, CDR2 YFSETQ. This CDR3 is 14 amino acids long. The CDR3 here is CASRTTTENTEAFF. The CDR3 DNA reads as TGCGCCAGCAGAACTACCACCGAGAACACTGAAGCTTTCTTT. Combining the CDR3 with reference TRBV5-1 and TRBJ1-1 gives the whole variable domain KAGVTQTPRYLIKTRGQQVTLSCSPISGHRSVSWYQQTPGQGLQFLFEYFSETQRNKGNFPGRFSGRQFSNSRSEMNVSTLELGDSALYLCASRTTTENTEAFFGQGTRLTVV.

This clonotype came up a few times. The rearrangement links TRBV5-1 to TRBJ1-1; D is possibly TRBD1 (6 bases). The germline CDR1 and CDR2 sequences are SGHRS and YFSETQ. Between the trimmed V and J ends, which lost 4 bases and 0 bases, there was a span of 13 bases. The CDR3 has 15 amino acids. The CDR3: CASSRTVRLNTEAFF. CDR3 DNA sequence: TGCGCCAGCAGCAGGACAGTGAGATTGAACACTGAAGCTTTCTTT.

The rearrangement uses TRBV9 and TRBJ1-1; the match to TRBD1 covers 8 bases. The CDR3 is made up of 16 amino acids. Germline CDR1 SGDLS, CDR2 YYNGEE. Trimming took 1 base from V and 5 from J; bases not matched to a gene: 10. The CDR3 loop is CASSVRGTGMRTEAFF. The CDR3 DNA is TGTGCCAGCAGCGTAAGGGGGACAGGCATGCGTACTGAAGCTTTCTTT.

The CDR3 coding sequence is TGCAGTGCTAGAGAGGGCCCTGGCGGGACTGAAGCTTTCTTT. Translation: CSAREGPGGTEAFF. The chain links TRBV20-1 to TRBJ1-1; D gene unclear. Germline CDR1 and CDR2: DFQATT and SNEGSKA (reference sequence). The length of the CDR3 is 14 residues. V lost 0 bases to trimming and J lost 5 bases, with 13 bases between them.